This entry is about one TCR beta chain. These data originate in a study of blood T cell repertoires in COVID-19. How the authors handled the data: The authors estimated nucleated cell counts from reference gene primer amplification. Produced via immunoSEQ multiplex PCR; TCRdb's table is partial and in-frame only. D and trimming were read from the DNA, whereas the V and J calls and clone size are those reported in that table. Of fewer than 90,000 clones listed, around nine tenths are singletons. Germline assignment: CDR1 MNHEY and CDR2 SMNVEV (reference sequence). V was trimmed by 6 bases and J by 3 bases, leaving 15 bases between them. The length of the CDR3 is 15 residues.

The sequence derives from a man aged 50 to 60 with active or convalescent COVID-19. The chain links TRBV27 to TRBJ1-5; unclear D gene. The specimen sequenced was peripheral blood. CDR3 residues: CASSPGAAHNQPQHF. CDR3 DNA sequence: TGTGCCAGCAGCCCGGGAGCAGCTCACAATCAGCCCCAGCATTTT.